Presented here are 28 T cell receptor beta chains from one specimen sequenced in a study of T cell responses to AZD1222 COVID-19 vaccine. The repertoire was sequenced with immunoSEQ multiplex PCR; TCRdb's copy has only in-frame clones and lacks some. Of roughly 120,000 clones in the sample, around 81% were seen once. The source material was peripheral blood, sampled on day 0 of AZD1222 vaccination. The receptors were sampled from an adult in good health.

This clone occurred once. The V and J genes are TRBV28 and TRBJ2-7; D is unclear. CDR3 length equals 13 residues. Germline CDR1 is MDHEN and CDR2 is SYDVKM. Trimming stripped 2 bases from V and 4 bases from J, with 9 bases between. The CDR3 DNA follows: TGTGCCAGCAGTTTACAGGTGGTGTACGAGCAGTACTTC. Translated: CASSLQVVYEQYF.

The chain carries TRBV9 and TRBJ2-7, with unresolved D. The CDR3 has 15 residues. Germline V gene lookup returns CDR1 SGDLS and CDR2 YYNGEE. The germline V and J ends were trimmed by 0 bases and 0 bases, with 10 bases remaining between them. DNA for the CDR3: TGTGCCAGCAGCGTAGGTGGGGTAAGCTCCTACGAGCAGTACTTC. Translated: CASSVGGVSSYEQYF.

This chain joins TRBV11-2 and TRBJ1-2, with D unresolved. Germline CDR1 and CDR2: SGHAT and FQNNGV. The CDR3 is 14 amino acids. V was trimmed by 1 base and J by 4 bases, leaving 10 bases between them. For the CDR3, the DNA is TGTGCCAGCAGCTTAGGTGAGGGTAGCTATGGCTACACCTTC. Encoded protein: CASSLGEGSYGYTF. Drawing the rest from reference TRBV11-2 and TRBJ1-2, the complete variable domain is EAGVAQSPRYKIIEKRQSVAFWCNPISGHATLYWYQQILGQGPKLLIQFQNNGVVDDSQLPKDRFSAERLKGVDSTLKIQPAKLEDSAVYLCASSLGEGSYGYTFGSGTRLTVV.

The chain carries TRBV11-2 and TRBJ1-4, with 11 bases that match TRBD1. The V and J ends lost 6 bases and 7 bases, in that order; junction bases with no gene match: 7. CDR3 length equals 15 residues. From germline, CDR1 is SGHAT and CDR2 FQNNGV. CDR3 nucleotides: TGTGCCAGCAGGCGGACAGGGGGCCCAGGTGAAAAACTGTTTTTT. Translating it yields CASRRTGGPGEKLFF. Drawing the rest from reference TRBV11-2 and TRBJ1-4, the complete variable domain is EAGVAQSPRYKIIEKRQSVAFWCNPISGHATLYWYQQILGQGPKLLIQFQNNGVVDDSQLPKDRFSAERLKGVDSTLKIQPAKLEDSAVYLCASRRTGGPGEKLFFGSGTQLSVL.

This clone was observed a handful of times. The V gene is TRBV3-1 (or the pseudogene TRBV3-2), the J gene TRBJ2-7; tentative D call: TRBD2 (7 bases). Trimming pared 0 bases from V and 3 bases from J, leaving 15 bases between. From germline, CDR1 is LGHDT and CDR2 YNNKEL (reference sequence). The CDR3 has 16 amino acids. CDR3 nucleotide sequence: TGTGCCAGCAGCCAAGAGCGGGGGCGTGGCAGCTACGAGCAGTACTTC. Translating gives CASSQERGRGSYEQYF.

J is TRBJ1-4 and V is TRBV5-1, with D uncertain. The germline V gene has CDR1 SGHRS and CDR2 YFSETQ. The CDR3 is made up of 15 amino acids. The V gene lost 4 bases and the J gene lost 2 bases, with 12 bases spanning the gap. This CDR3 reads CASSRRFGTNEKLFF. CDR3 sequence (DNA): TGCGCCAGCAGCCGTAGATTTGGGACTAATGAAAAACTGTTTTTT.

J is TRBJ2-2 and V is TRBV6-6, with D possibly being TRBD1 or TRBD2 (5 bases each). The CDR3 is 15 residues long. Trimming stripped 4 bases from V and 2 bases from J, with 11 bases between. Germline V gene sequence: CDR1 MNHNY, CDR2 SVGAGI (reference sequence). This CDR3 reads CASSFARGNTGELFF. CDR3 sequence (DNA): TGTGCCAGCAGTTTCGCGAGGGGAAACACCGGGGAGCTGTTTTTT.

The chain uses TRBV3-1 (or the pseudogene TRBV3-2) and TRBJ2-3; D remains unclear. This CDR3 is built from 12 residues. Germline CDR1 is LGHDT and CDR2 is YNNKEL (reference sequence). Trimming left V 4 bases short and J 5 bases short, with 7 bases between. The CDR3 DNA reads as TGTGCCAGCAGCCTGCTTGGAGATACGCAGTATTTT. Protein product: CASSLLGDTQYF.

The chain combines TRBV5-4 with TRBJ2-1; 7 nucleotides agree with TRBD1. The CDR3 has 16 residues. Germline V gene sequence: CDR1 SGHNT, CDR2 YYREEE (reference sequence). The V segment lost 2 bases and the J segment 0 bases; nucleotides outside the gene matches: 5. CDR3 amino acids: CASSFPGGDSYNEQFF. The CDR3 coding sequence is TGTGCCAGCAGCTTCCCAGGGGGTGACTCCTACAATGAGCAGTTCTTC.

This clone was observed a single time. This chain joins TRBV20-1 and TRBJ1-1, with 10 bases fitting TRBD1. Losses at the gene ends were 3 bases for V and 4 bases for J; bases not matched to a gene: 2. Germline CDR1 and CDR2: DFQATT and SNEGSKA (reference sequence). The CDR3 sequence is 13 residues long. This chain's CDR3 is CSASRTGGTEAFF. DNA for the CDR3: TGCAGTGCTAGTCGGACAGGGGGCACTGAAGCTTTCTTT.

This clone has just one count. The chain is built from TRBV9 and TRBJ2-5; 10 bases are shared with TRBD2. There are 15 residues in the CDR3. Germline CDR1 is SGDLS and CDR2 is YYNGEE. Trimming cost V 4 bases and J 4 bases; bases outside gene matches: 7. CDR3 DNA sequence: TGTGCCAGCAGCTCTAGCGGGGGCCCCGGAGAGACCCAGTACTTC. Translating it yields CASSSSGGPGETQYF.

The chain carries TRBV5-6 and TRBJ1-2, with 7 bases identical to TRBD1. Germline values: CDR1 SGHDT, CDR2 YYEEEE. V shed 5 bases, J shed 4 bases, and the junction held 8 bases outside the gene matches. The CDR3 contains 14 residues. As DNA, the CDR3 is TGTGCCAGCAGGCTTCCGGGACAGTCCTATGGCTACACCTTC. It yields the protein CASRLPGQSYGYTF. Based on the CDR3 plus reference TRBV5-6 and TRBJ1-2, the full variable domain is DAGVTQSPTHLIKTRGQQVTLRCSPKSGHDTVSWYQQALGQGPQFIFQYYEEEERQRGNFPDRFSGHQFPNYSSELNVNALLLGDSALYLCASRLPGQSYGYTFGSGTRLTVV.

In DNA, the CDR3 is TGTGCCAGCAGTAGGGACAGGGAAAGCAATCAGCCCCAGCATTTT. Protein: CASSRDRESNQPQHF. The V and J genes are TRBV6-5 and TRBJ1-5, with TRBD1 identical over 9 bases. This CDR3 has 15 residues. J lost 1 base, V lost 5 bases, and 3 bases had no gene match. Looked up from germline, CDR1 is MNHEY and CDR2 is SVGAGI.

The chain uses TRBV3-1 (or the pseudogene TRBV3-2) and TRBJ2-2, with 7 nucleotides matching TRBD2. The CDR3 sequence is 14 residues long. In germline, CDR1 is LGHDT, CDR2 YNNKEL (reference sequence). V was clipped by 4 bases and J by 9 bases; unmatched bases: 8. CDR3 sequence (DNA): TGTGCCAGCAGCCCCCCAGCGGGGAACCGGGAGCTGTTTTTT. It specifies CASSPPAGNRELFF.

This clone has just one count. The chain combines TRBV7-3 with TRBJ2-3; 9 bases fit TRBD1. This CDR3 has 14 amino acids. Germline V gives CDR1 SGHTA, CDR2 FQGTGA. V lost 5 bases to trimming and J lost 6 bases; unmatched junction nucleotides: 6. The CDR3 protein is CASSTTGGGDTQYF. In DNA form, the CDR3 reads TGTGCCAGCAGCACGACAGGGGGAGGCGATACGCAGTATTTT. Full variable domain (missing parts from reference TRBV7-3 and TRBJ2-3): GAGVSQTPSNKVTEKGKYVELRCDPISGHTALYWYRQSLGQGPEFLIYFQGTGAADDSGLPNDRFFAVRPEGSVSTLKIQRTERGDSAVYLCASSTTGGGDTQYFGPGTRLTVL.

The V gene is TRBV12-3 or TRBV12-4, the J gene TRBJ1-2, with TRBD1 identical over 8 bases. This CDR3 has 12 residues. Trimming cost V 7 bases and J 8 bases; bases outside gene matches: 6. The DNA of the CDR3 is TGTGCCAGCACCCCGGACAGGGTCGGCTACACCTTC. Its protein product is CASTPDRVGYTF.

The V call is TRBV10-3, the J call TRBJ2-4; no definite D call. The germline V gene encodes CDR1 ENHRY and CDR2 SYGVKD. The CDR3 loop spans 13 amino acids. Deletions cut 10 bases from V and 0 bases from J, with 10 bases between. The CDR3 nucleotides read TGTGCCACCAACCGGACAGCCAAAAACATTCAGTACTTC. This translates into CATNRTAKNIQYF.

The CDR3 reads CASSIGLASTGELFF. The CDR3, as DNA: TGTGCCAGCAGCATCGGACTAGCTTCGACCGGGGAGCTGTTTTTT. The J gene is TRBJ2-2, the V gene TRBV5-4, with TRBD2 identical over 8 bases. Per germline, CDR1 SGHNT and CDR2 YYREEE (reference sequence). CDR3 length equals 15 residues. V trimming: 4 bases; J trimming: 5 bases; junction bases outside the gene matches: 7. The variable domain in full, completed from reference TRBV5-4 and TRBJ2-2, reads ETGVTQSPTHLIKTRGQQVTLRCSSQSGHNTVSWYQQALGQGPQFIFQYYREEENGRGNFPPRFSGLQFPNYSSELNVNALELDDSALYLCASSIGLASTGELFFGEGSRLTVL.

This clone was counted a few times. This CDR3 is also generated by other DNA sequences in the sample. The chain recombines TRBV10-3 with TRBJ2-1; D not certain. CDR3 length: 12 residues. V was cut by 3 bases and J by 7 bases, with 7 bases left in between. Germline loops: CDR1 ENHRY, CDR2 SYGVKD. The CDR3 DNA reads TGTGCCATCAGTGAATCAGGTAATGAGCAGTTCTTC. Translation gives CAISESGNEQFF.

The chain carries TRBV6-5 and TRBJ2-6; D not resolved. The CDR3 contains 11 residues. V was pared by 11 bases and J by 4 bases, with 6 bases between. Germline V gene lookup returns CDR1 MNHEY and CDR2 SVGAGI. Written as DNA, the CDR3 is TGTGCCGGGCTGGGGGCCAACGTCCTGACTTTC. It translates to CAGLGANVLTF.

About this clone itself: A read error may account for a junction end that differs from germline. V usage is TRBV2 and J usage is TRBJ2-7, with 7 bases that match TRBD2. The CDR3 consists of 15 residues. Germline V lookup: CDR1 SNHLY, CDR2 FYNNEI. The CDR3 DNA reads as TGTGCCAGCAGAGAAGCTAGCGGAAGCTCCTACGAGCAGTACTTC. Residues: CASREASGSSYEQYF.

This chain connects TRBV7-2 to TRBJ2-5; D might be TRBD2 (6 bases). This CDR3 is 14 amino acids long. The V end was cut by 5 bases, the J end by 5 bases, with 15 bases between. Germline lookup yields CDR1 SGHTA and CDR2 FQGNSA. The DNA for the CDR3 is TGTGCCAGCAGCCCGGTACCCCGGGGGGAGACCCAGTACTTC. Translated: CASSPVPRGETQYF.

CDR3 DNA: TGTGCCAGCAGCACCATTGACAGGGCTGATGAGCAGTTCTTC. It is translated as CASSTIDRADEQFF. The chain joins TRBV7-9 to TRBJ2-1; TRBD1 aligns across 7 bases. The CDR3 runs 14 residues. Germline CDR1 SEHNR, CDR2 FQNEAQ (reference sequence). V lost 5 bases, J lost 8 bases, and 9 bases stayed unmatched.

The V gene is TRBV5-1, the J gene TRBJ2-7, with 9 bases fitting TRBD2. CDR1 and CDR2 from the germline V gene are SGHRS and YFSETQ. The CDR3 length is 16 residues. V lost 1 base, J lost 5 bases, and 10 bases stayed unmatched. Here the CDR3 reads CASSLTAGGPTNEQYF. The CDR3 coding sequence is TGCGCCAGCAGCTTGACGGCGGGGGGGCCGACGAACGAGCAGTACTTC.

The V call is TRBV9, the J call TRBJ2-2; D remains unclear. This CDR3 comprises 13 residues. CDR1 and CDR2 (germline): SGDLS, YYNGEE. Between the trimmed V and J ends, which lost 0 bases and 6 bases, there was a span of 6 bases. The CDR3 bases are TGTGCCAGCAGCGTAGTTGGGGCCGGGGAGCTGTTTTTT. It codes for CASSVVGAGELFF.

To note about this clone: The sample holds other DNA sequences that translate to the same CDR3. This rearrangement joins TRBV9 to TRBJ2-4, with TRBD1 identical over 9 bases. Germline loops: CDR1 SGDLS, CDR2 YYNGEE. The CDR3 runs 14 residues. Unmatched junction bases numbered 5, after V lost 3 bases and J lost 7 bases. The CDR3, as DNA: TGTGCCAGCAGCGCCGGACAGGGGAGGAACATTCAGTACTTC. Translated, it gives CASSAGQGRNIQYF.

The chain is built from TRBV20-1 and TRBJ1-5; tentatively, D is TRBD1 (5 bases). This CDR3 region has 14 residues. The germline V and J ends were trimmed by 3 bases and 6 bases, with 15 bases remaining between them. Germline CDR1 is DFQATT and CDR2 is SNEGSKA (reference sequence). CDR3 coding DNA: TGCAGTGCTAGTGGGACCTCCAACCGTCAGCCCCAGCATTTT. This encodes CSASGTSNRQPQHF.

The chain recombines TRBV28 with TRBJ2-5; D possibly corresponds to TRBD1 (6 bases). Germline V gene data show CDR1 as MDHEN and CDR2 as SYDVKM. This CDR3 is built from 15 residues. V dropped 2 bases and J dropped 2 bases, with 12 bases sitting between them. This CDR3 is CASSLEDRHQETQYF. The CDR3 DNA sequence: TGTGCCAGCAGTTTAGAGGACAGACATCAAGAGACCCAGTACTTC.